This T cell receptor (beta chain) was documented in a study of OX40 agonist ivuxolimab in advanced cancers. Study information: Averaging 60 years in age, with a range of roughly 20 to 90, the cohort was approximately 84% male. In three patients, partial responses were observed, one with hepatocellular carcinoma and two with cutaneous melanoma. General study points: Averaged across samples, CD8+ T cells carried more expanded clones than CD4+ did. CD4+ and CD8+ T cells in blood underwent clonal expansion by week 6 at 0.1 to 3.0 mg/kg.

Clones were sequenced by immunoSEQ multiplex PCR, and TCRdb holds only the in-frame ones, with some missing. Of 75,000 to 100,000 clones listed, approximately 91% are singletons. The V end was cut by 2 bases, the J end by 3 bases, with 12 bases between. Germline loops: CDR1 SGDLS, CDR2 YYNGEE. The CDR3 is made up of 14 amino acids. Turning to this clone: The antigen is not known.

The V and J genes are TRBV9 and TRBJ2-7; tentatively, D is TRBD2 (6 bases). The sample was CD4+ or CD8+ T cells sorted from blood, taken in a trial of the OX40 agonist ivuxolimab. The clonotype originates from an adult with an advanced solid tumor such as melanoma, head and neck, liver or kidney cancer. The CDR3 DNA is TGTGCCAGCAGCGTTCGACTAGACGACTACGAGCAGTACTTC. This encodes CASSVRLDDYEQYF.